This TCR beta chain was documented in a study of CD8+ T cells in alopecia areata (dated by TCRdb to the late 2010s). For the wider study: To study T cell clonal expansion in alopecia areata, the researchers applied high-throughput TCRbeta sequencing to both the C3H/HeJ mouse model and human patients. On the human side, TCRbeta sequencing was run on scalp tissue and on sorted CD4+ and CD8+ peripheral blood T cells from healthy controls and from alopecia areata patients with either patchy or totalis/universalis disease. Scalp clonality was compared across normal scalp (n=4), patchy alopecia areata scalp (n=8), and alopecia totalis/universalis scalp (n=8). RNA was obtained with the PAXgene miRNA kit for fixed scalp, the miRNeasy kit for PBMCs, and the RNeasy kit for mouse skin. TCRbeta CDR3 regions were amplified by immunoSEQ multiplex PCR using 35 Vbeta forward and 13 Jbeta reverse primers. Points the paper makes about the study in general: Compared with normal scalp, lesional scalp, particularly in alopecia totalis/universalis, had higher clonality and more expanded CD8+ clones, which suggests antigenic drive. TCR sequences shared between patients were less clear than in mice, possibly partly because of HLA diversity in the patient population. Unlike mouse skin, which is dominated by gammadelta T cells, normal human skin has resident alphabeta T cells that are also sequenced, and this complicates analysis of the scalp TCR repertoire.

Libraries came from the immunoSEQ multiplex PCR assay. RNA was extracted from all samples and reverse transcribed into cDNA as template for TCR sequencing. First-strand cDNA was synthesized using SuperScript III with a 2:1 mix of oligo-dT and random hexamers. A synthetic immune receptor repertoire was used to gauge amplification bias, and whatever bias remained was removed computationally. The paper's data handling went like this. After raw reads were preprocessed to remove errors, the CDR3 was defined following IMGT conventions as running from the conserved cysteine to phenylalanine. To get clonality, Shannon entropy was normalized by log2 of the number of productive unique TCRs and the result was subtracted from 1. Whether each scalp clone was CD4 or CD8 was inferred by checking scalp TCRbeta sequences against the CD4 and CD8 repertoires from sorted blood. This immuneACCESS table, as held by TCRdb, lists in-frame sequences with V and J called but not all clones. Of the missing ones, under half trace to an unresolved V gene in checked studies; the others have no known cause. V and J calls and clone size are given by that table; D and trimming were obtained from the DNA. This sample lists some 82,000 clones; roughly 51% were detected once. The ten largest make up roughly 5.6% of the sample.

This clone was counted between two and nine times. Its target antigen remains unknown. No much larger clone is present one base from it, and per-base qualities are unavailable. Peripheral blood and lesional scalp punch biopsies were obtained from patients with alopecia areata. After PBMCs were isolated by density centrifugation and stained for CD3, CD4 and CD8, a FACSAria was used to sort CD4+ and CD8+ T cells. The untreated alopecia areata patients were recruited through a multicenter biomarker study. In 5 or 6 patients from the biomarker study, blood CD8+ T cells were sorted further into NKG2D-low and NKG2D-high fractions. The CDR3 runs 13 residues from the cysteine to the phenylalanine. Left in the record is the CDR3 DNA by itself, 39 bases read in frame from the first base. Compared with germline, V lacks 6 bases and J lacks 8 bases; bases without a gene match: 10. The germline V gene provides CDR1 SQVTM and CDR2 ANQGSEA.

The sequence came from a human donor with alopecia areata. This chain joins TRBV29-1 to TRBJ2-1; the junction holds 7 bases that match TRBD2. The sequenced sample consisted of NKG2D-high CD8+ T cells sorted from blood. The intended sense of this specimen's cell subset or site label: sorted CD8+ NKG2D-high blood T cells. The DNA sequence is TGCAGCGTCCCGATGACTAGCATCCATGAGCAGTTCTTC. Translation gives CSVPMTSIHEQFF.